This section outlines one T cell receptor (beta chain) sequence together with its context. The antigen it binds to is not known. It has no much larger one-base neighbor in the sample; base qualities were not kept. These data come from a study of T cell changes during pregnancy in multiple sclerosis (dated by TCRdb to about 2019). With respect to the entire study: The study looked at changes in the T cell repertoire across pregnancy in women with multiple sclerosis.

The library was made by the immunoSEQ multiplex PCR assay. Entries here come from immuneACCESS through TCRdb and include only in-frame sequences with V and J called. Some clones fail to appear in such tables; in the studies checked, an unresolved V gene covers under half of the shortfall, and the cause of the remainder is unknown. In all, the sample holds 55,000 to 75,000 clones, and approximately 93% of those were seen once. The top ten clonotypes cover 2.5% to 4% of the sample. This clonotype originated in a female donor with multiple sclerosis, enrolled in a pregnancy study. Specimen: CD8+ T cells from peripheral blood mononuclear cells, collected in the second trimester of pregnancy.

The nucleotides read TGTGCCAGCAGCTTCGGGAACGGAGAGACCCAGTACTTC. This codes for CASSFGNGETQYF. The sequence is built from TRBV11-2 and TRBJ2-5; the D region possibly corresponds to TRBD2 (5 bases align). The CDR3 spans 13 residues, from the cysteine through the phenylalanine. Only the CDR3 DNA is retained, 39 bases long and in frame from the first base. V drops 3 bases and J drops 4 bases, leaving 9 bases in between. CDR1 SGHAT and CDR2 FQNNGV are derived from the germline V gene.